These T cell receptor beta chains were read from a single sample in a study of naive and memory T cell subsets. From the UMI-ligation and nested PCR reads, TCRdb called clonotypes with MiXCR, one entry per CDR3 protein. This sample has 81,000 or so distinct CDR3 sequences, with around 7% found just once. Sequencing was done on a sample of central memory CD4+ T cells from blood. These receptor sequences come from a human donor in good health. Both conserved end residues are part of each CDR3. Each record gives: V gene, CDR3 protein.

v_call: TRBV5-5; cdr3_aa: CASSFRAGTGVTNEQFF
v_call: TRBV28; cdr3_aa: CASRPTGAVFTEAFF
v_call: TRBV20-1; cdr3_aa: CSARDSSGGADNEQFF
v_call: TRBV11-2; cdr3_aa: CASSLDRPTGSGAYEQYF
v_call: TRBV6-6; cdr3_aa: CASSTTGHSPGTEAFF
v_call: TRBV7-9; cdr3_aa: CASSFGGFGQGNTEAFF
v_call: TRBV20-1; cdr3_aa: CSASSAGGSYEQYF
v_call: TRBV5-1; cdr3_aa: CASSYYRGYEQYF
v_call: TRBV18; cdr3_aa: CASSPDSYNEQFF
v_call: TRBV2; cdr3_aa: CASSRTGTGGGGNEKLFF
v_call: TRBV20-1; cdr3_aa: CSATLDGRGPGAQHF
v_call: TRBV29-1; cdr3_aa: CSVETPSRGEQFF
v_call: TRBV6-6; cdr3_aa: CASNRGTSTDTQYF
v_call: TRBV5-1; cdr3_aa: CASSPRAGPDTQYF
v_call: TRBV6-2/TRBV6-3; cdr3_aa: CASSYVWYNEQFF
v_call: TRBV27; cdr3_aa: CASRSPGGRRGQYF
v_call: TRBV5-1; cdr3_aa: CASSFGTSPGEQYF
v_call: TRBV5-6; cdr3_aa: CASSLRGSGNTIYF
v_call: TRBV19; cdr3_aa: CASSIKRNRDRGHAGYTF
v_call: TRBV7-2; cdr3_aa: CASSPQPGQQTHF
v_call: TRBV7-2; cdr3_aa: CASSLPRGANVLTF
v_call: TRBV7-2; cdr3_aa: CASSLATGPNYGYTF
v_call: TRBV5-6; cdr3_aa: CASLLRGNTEAFF
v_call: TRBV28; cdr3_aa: CASSPVDRESGEQYF
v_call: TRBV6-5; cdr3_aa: CASRQGTSRSQETQYF
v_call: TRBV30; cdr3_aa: CAWSRGLDRNEQFF
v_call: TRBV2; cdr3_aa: CASSERWSLTGELFF
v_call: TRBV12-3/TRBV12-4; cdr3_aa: CASSRIKGTGPYEQYF
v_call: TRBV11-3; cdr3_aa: CASSGQGSETQYF
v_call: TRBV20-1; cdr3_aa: CSASGAWWNTEAFF
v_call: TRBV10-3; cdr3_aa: CAISGQGGEQYF
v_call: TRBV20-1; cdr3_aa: CSARDAGGTTDTQYF
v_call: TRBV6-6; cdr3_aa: CASSFRGRSTDTQYF
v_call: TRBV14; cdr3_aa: CASSRHGREETQYF
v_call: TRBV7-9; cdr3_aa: CASSLGTSKETQYF
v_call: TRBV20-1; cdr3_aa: CSAPPSDTQYF
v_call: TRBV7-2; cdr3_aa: CASRGGRKNTEAFF
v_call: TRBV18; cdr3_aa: CASSRGPGHNSPLHF
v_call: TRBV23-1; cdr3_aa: CASIRQGERINIQYF
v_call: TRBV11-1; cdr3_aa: CASSPTHAYGYTF
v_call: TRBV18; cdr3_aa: CASSPQEEGQEAFF
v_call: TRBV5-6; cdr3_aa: CASALGQEGDQHF
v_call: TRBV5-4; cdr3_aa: CASSLVQGGGEQYF
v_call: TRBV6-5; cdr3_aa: CASRTGRSGANVLTF
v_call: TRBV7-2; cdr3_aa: CASSDQTSTDTQYF
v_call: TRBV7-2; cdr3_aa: CASSFYDRAAYPSAFF
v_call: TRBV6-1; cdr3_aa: CASLSDRSPDTQYF
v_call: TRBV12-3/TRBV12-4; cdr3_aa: CASSLTTGGSGANVLTF
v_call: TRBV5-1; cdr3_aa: CASSLARGGFSNEQFF
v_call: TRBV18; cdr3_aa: CASSPASTPSYEQYF